The 18 T cell receptor beta chains listed next were all sequenced from one sample in a study of blood T cell repertoires in COVID-19. Assay: immunoSEQ multiplex PCR; the TCRdb copy retains only in-frame clones and omits some. Altogether about 280,000 clones are present, approximately 83% being singletons, with the ten largest covering around 2.1%. Sequencing input: peripheral blood. The receptors here all came from a woman between 25 and 40 years old who had recovered from COVID-19.

The chain joins TRBV19 to TRBJ1-1; 7 nucleotides agree with TRBD1. V shed 10 bases and J 1 base; nucleotides not matched to a gene: 15. CDR3 length equals 16 residues. In germline, CDR1 is LNHDA, CDR2 SQIVND (reference sequence). DNA for the CDR3: TGTGCCATAGCGGGGGTGCCGGGACAGCCGAACACTGAAGCTTTCTTT. This translates into CAIAGVPGQPNTEAFF.

The gene calls are TRBV28 and TRBJ2-3; D is perhaps TRBD2 (6 bases). Trimming pared 2 bases from V and 2 bases from J, leaving 8 bases between. CDR1 MDHEN and CDR2 SYDVKM come from the germline V gene. The CDR3 length is 14 residues. In nucleotides, the CDR3 is TGTGCCAGCAGTTTAGGCGGGATCACAGATACGCAGTATTTT. It specifies CASSLGGITDTQYF.

The V call is TRBV20-1, the J call TRBJ2-3; D call uncertain. The germline V gene has CDR1 DFQATT and CDR2 SNEGSKA (reference sequence). Deletions cut 5 bases from V and 4 bases from J, with 19 bases between. CDR3 length: 15 residues. The CDR3 is CSARDPSPLPDTQYF. The CDR3 nucleotides read TGCAGTGCTCGTGACCCCTCTCCCCTTCCAGATACGCAGTATTTT.

The genes are TRBV5-1 and TRBJ2-5; TRBD2 matches 8 bases. This CDR3 is 15 amino acids long. Germline V gene data show CDR1 as SGHRS and CDR2 as YFSETQ. After removal of 2 bases from V and 0 bases from J, the junction contained 3 bases not matched to a gene. CDR3 nucleotide sequence: TGCGCCAGCAGCTTAGCGGGGGATTACCAAGAGACCCAGTACTTC. This translates into CASSLAGDYQETQYF.

This clone occurred once. The chain is built from TRBV18 and TRBJ1-5; 7 bases are shared with TRBD1. V lost 5 bases, J lost 4 bases, and 2 bases stayed unmatched. The CDR3 totals 13 residues. The germline V gene has CDR1 KGHSH and CDR2 LQKENI. The CDR3 here is CASSTGENQPQHF. The CDR3 nucleotides read TGTGCCAGCTCAACAGGGGAGAATCAGCCCCAGCATTTT.

The V and J genes are TRBV29-1 and TRBJ2-7; D may be TRBD2 (5 bases). Germline CDR1 is SQVTM and CDR2 is ANQGSEA. The germline V and J ends were trimmed by 3 bases and 5 bases, with 14 bases remaining between them. This CDR3 comprises 13 residues. Written as DNA, the CDR3 is TGCAGCGTTGAGGCACAGATGGGAGACGAGCAGTACTTC. It yields the protein CSVEAQMGDEQYF.

V gene TRBV14 combines with J gene TRBJ2-3, with D tentatively TRBD1 (5 bases). V gave up 6 bases and J gave up 9 bases, with 13 bases separating them. The germline V gene encodes CDR1 SGHDN and CDR2 FVKESK. CDR3 length equals 12 residues. CDR3 coding DNA: TGTGCCAGCAGTCGACAGCCGGGCACGCAGTATTTT. Residues: CASSRQPGTQYF.

This clone turned up a few times. The chain recombines TRBV6-1 with TRBJ1-1; TRBD1 matches 7 bases. After removal of 3 bases from V and 3 bases from J, the junction contained 7 bases not matched to a gene. The CDR3 is 15 residues long. Germline V gene sequence: CDR1 MNHNS, CDR2 SASEGT. The CDR3 region is CASSDRTTGHTEAFF. The CDR3 DNA reads TGTGCCAGCAGTGACAGAACGACAGGGCACACTGAAGCTTTCTTT.

This clone has only one observation. This sequence joins TRBV13 and TRBJ2-3; 11 bases line up with TRBD2. The germline gives CDR1 PRHDT, CDR2 FYEKMQ (reference sequence). J was trimmed by 0 bases and V by 5 bases; bases with no gene match: 4. The CDR3 contains 16 residues. As DNA, the CDR3 is TGTGCCAGCAGCCCAGGGACTAGCGGAAGCACAGATACGCAGTATTTT. Translating it yields CASSPGTSGSTDTQYF.

The chain joins TRBV28 to TRBJ2-3; no clear D. CDR3 size: 17 residues. Trimming cost V 5 bases and J 0 bases, with 18 bases left between them. Germline V lookup: CDR1 MDHEN, CDR2 SYDVKM. CDR3 region: CASSGAQAYASTDTQYF. In DNA form, the CDR3 reads TGTGCCAGCAGTGGTGCCCAGGCGTACGCTAGCACAGATACGCAGTATTTT. Full variable domain (missing parts from reference TRBV28 and TRBJ2-3): DVKVTQSSRYLVKRTGEKVFLECVQDMDHENMFWYRQDPGLGLRLIYFSYDVKMKEKGDIPEGYSVSREKKERFSLILESASTNQTSMYLCASSGAQAYASTDTQYFGPGTRLTVL.

The genes are TRBV7-2 and TRBJ2-7; TRBD2 aligns across 10 bases. V was clipped by 5 bases and J by 6 bases; unmatched bases: 16. The CDR3 has 17 amino acids. Germline CDR1 reads SGHTA; CDR2 reads FQGNSA. CDR3 in amino acids: CASSPRQAGGPAAEQYF. In DNA, the CDR3 is TGTGCCAGCAGCCCCCGACAAGCGGGAGGGCCGGCAGCCGAGCAGTACTTC.

This clone was detected only a few times. V is TRBV3-1 (or the pseudogene TRBV3-2) and J is TRBJ2-7, with TRBD2 matching 7 bases. Germline CDR1 is LGHDT and CDR2 is YNNKEL (reference sequence). The trim removed 0 bases at V and 3 bases at J, leaving 5 bases unmatched. This CDR3 is built from 15 residues. The CDR3 protein is CASSQDHGGIYEQYF. CDR3 bases: TGTGCCAGCAGCCAAGATCACGGGGGGATCTACGAGCAGTACTTC.

The J gene is TRBJ2-1, the V gene TRBV29-1; tentatively, D is TRBD2 (6 bases). V shed 7 bases and J shed 2 bases, with 15 bases lying between them. The CDR3 spans 14 residues. The germline V gene encodes CDR1 SQVTM and CDR2 ANQGSEA. CDR3 sequence reads: CSAHRLVPYNEQFF. CDR3 DNA sequence: TGCAGCGCCCATAGACTAGTCCCCTACAATGAGCAGTTCTTC.

The rearrangement links TRBV4-1 to TRBJ1-4; D is perhaps TRBD1 (5 bases). This CDR3 contains 15 residues. V shed 0 bases and J shed 5 bases, with 10 bases lying between them. Per germline, CDR1 MGHRA and CDR2 YSYEKL. The CDR3 loop is CASSQEAGGNEKLFF. The CDR3 DNA reads TGCGCCAGCAGCCAAGAAGCCGGGGGAAATGAAAAACTGTTTTTT.

The chain couples TRBV5-1 to TRBJ2-3; 14 bases map to TRBD2. The germline gives CDR1 SGHRS, CDR2 YFSETQ. V lost 3 bases and J lost 5; bases outside the gene matches: 5. The CDR3 is made up of 16 amino acids. The CDR3 region is CASSSGTSGSGDTQYF. The CDR3 DNA is TGCGCCAGCAGCTCCGGGACTAGCGGGAGTGGAGATACGCAGTATTTT.

The rearrangement joins TRBV7-2 to TRBJ2-5, with TRBD1 matching 8 bases. The J segment lost 4 bases and the V segment lost 4 bases, leaving 11 bases of the junction unmatched. The CDR3 length is 16 residues. Germline V lookup: CDR1 SGHTA, CDR2 FQGNSA. The CDR3 DNA is TGTGCCAGCAGCTCATTAGGACAGGGAGTCGGAGAGACCCAGTACTTC. This gives the protein CASSSLGQGVGETQYF.

The V call is TRBV6-4, the J call TRBJ2-4; TRBD1 is a possible D gene (6 bases). Trimming shortened V by 2 bases and J by 5 bases, and 13 bases separated the two germline ends. CDR1 is MRHNA, CDR2 SNTAGT, per germline. The CDR3 runs 15 residues. The CDR3 loop reads CASSDKGDRENIQYF. In DNA, the CDR3 is TGTGCCAGCAGTGACAAGGGGGATAGGGAAAACATTCAGTACTTC.

V and J are TRBV4-1 and TRBJ2-1, with D uncertain. Trimming stripped 4 bases from V and 4 bases from J, with 11 bases between. The CDR3 consists of 14 residues. From germline, CDR1 is MGHRA and CDR2 YSYEKL. The CDR3 nucleotides are TGCGCCAGCAGCCCCCTTGGCGGATACAATGAGCAGTTCTTC. Protein sequence: CASSPLGGYNEQFF.